This passage covers 12 T cell receptor beta chains from one sample sequenced in a study of tumor and adjacent non-tumor tissue in lung cancer (dated by TCRdb to the late 2010s). The library was obtained by multiplex PCR. The data were produced on an Illumina HiSeq 2500. TCRbeta libraries were built by three rounds of nested PCR using primers (Table S4), following protocols modified from ARM-PCR. The raw public reads went through TCRdb reprocessing: fastp at Q25, MiXCR clone calling, in-frame beta chains kept. Each entry merges the rows of one CDR3 protein and shows their most common DNA and genes. The sample table holds approximately 79,000 distinct CDR3 sequences, of which around two thirds were seen once. The top ten clonotypes cover about 16% of the sample. RNA was isolated from bulk, unsorted tissue, and RNA quality was assessed with a NanoDrop ND-1000 and an Agilent 2100. The sequencing input was lung tumor tissue. These receptors all come from a man between 65 and 85 years old with non-small cell lung cancer.

This clonotype was seen repeatedly, ten times or more. The chain joins TRBV28 to TRBJ2-2, with a tentative D call TRBD2 (6 bases). The CDR3 is 16 residues long. Germline V lookup: CDR1 MDHEN, CDR2 SYDVKM. The ends were cut back, 2 bases at V and 0 bases at J, with 10 bases in the middle. The chain's CDR3 is CASSLLTGANTGELFF. CDR3 in DNA: TGTGCCAGCAGTTTACTGACGGGAGCGAACACCGGGGAGCTGTTTTTT.

Turning to this clonotype: The germline gene is not matched at one end of the junction; a read error may be the cause. This chain connects TRBV11-2 to TRBJ2-5; 7 bases fit TRBD2. Per the germline V gene, CDR1 is SGHAT and CDR2 is FQNNGV. This CDR3 comprises 17 residues. The CDR3 region is CTSSLASGGSPGETQYF. DNA of the CDR3: TGTACCAGCAGTTTAGCCTCAGGCGGGAGCCCGGGGGAGACCCAGTACTTC.

As regards this clonotype: A junction end diverges from the germline sequence, so it may reflect a read error. The gene calls are TRBV6-5 and TRBJ1-4; the D gene is possibly TRBD1 (5 bases). Germline CDR1 reads MNHEY; CDR2 reads SVGAGI. The CDR3 contains 17 residues. CDR3 residues: CASNYGVANRSNEKLFF. The CDR3 nucleotides are TGTGCCAGCAATTACGGTGTTGCGAACAGGAGCAATGAAAAACTGTTTTTT.

The J gene is TRBJ1-5, the V gene TRBV20-1; perhaps TRBD1 as D (5 bases). The CDR3 spans 15 residues. CDR1 DFQATT and CDR2 SNEGSKA come from the germline V gene (reference sequence). Trimming stripped 6 bases from V and 6 bases from J, with 21 bases between. CDR3 DNA: TGCAGTGCCGTCTTTGGGGGGGGTCGGGGTCAGCCCCAGCATTTT. Translated: CSAVFGGGRGQPQHF.

This clonotype was picked up a small number of times. A much larger clone lies a single base off, so this may be a read error. This sequence joins TRBV12-3 or TRBV12-4 and TRBJ2-1, with unresolved D. The ends were cut back, 3 bases at V and 0 bases at J, with 9 bases in the middle. The CDR3 is 15 amino acids. This CDR3 reads CASSFDNRSYNEQFF. The DNA for the CDR3 is TGTGCCAGCAGTTTTGACAACCGCTCCTACAATGAGCAGTTCTTC.

Points on this clonotype: One end of the junction varies from germline; a read error may be responsible. The chain couples TRBV5-1 to TRBJ2-1; 9 positions match TRBD1. Germline lookup yields CDR1 SGHRS and CDR2 YFSETQ. The CDR3 covers 17 residues. CDR3 DNA: TGCACCAGCAGCTCAAATACAGGGGGCGTGGAAGGCGGTGAGCAGTTCTTC. This codes for CTSSSNTGGVEGGEQFF.

In regard to this clonotype: A much larger clone differs from this one at a single base, so this may be a read error. A read error is likely, as this CDR3 ends without the conserved phenylalanine or tryptophan. CDR3 bases: TGTGCCAGCAGTTACGGGGGAACTAGCAATCAGCCCCAGCATATT. Its translation is CASSYGGTSNQPQHI. The chain carries TRBV6-2 or TRBV6-3 and TRBJ1-5, with D possibly TRBD1 on 5 matching bases. Germline V gene lookup returns CDR1 MNHEY and CDR2 SVGEGT. This CDR3 region has 15 residues. Trimming removed 2 bases at V and 0 bases at J, with 8 bases between.

This clonotype was counted at least ten times. The chain employs TRBV29-1 and TRBJ2-1; D gene ambiguous. The CDR3 is made up of 10 amino acids. Between the trimmed V and J ends, which lost 4 bases and 10 bases, there was a span of 8 bases. The V gene's germline CDR1 is SQVTM and CDR2 ANQGSEA. The CDR3 protein is CSVVRIEQFF. CDR3 sequence (DNA): TGCAGCGTTGTTAGGATCGAGCAGTTCTTC.

Details on this clonotype: It may be a read error: a sequence one base away is much more abundant. The chain employs TRBV12-3 or TRBV12-4 and TRBJ2-5; 9 nucleotides line up with TRBD2. CDR3 size: 17 residues. Trimming took 2 bases from V and 4 from J; bases not matched to a gene: 11. CDR3 in DNA: TGTGCCAGCAGTTTAATCGGTAGCGGGGGAATGCGAGAGACCCAGTACTTC. Translating it yields CASSLIGSGGMRETQYF.

Concerning this clonotype: The junction does not match germline at one end; this may be a read error. The V and J genes are TRBV25-1 and TRBJ1-4; a weak D match, TRBD1 (6 bases). The CDR3 has 15 residues. The V gene's germline CDR1 is MGHDK and CDR2 SYGVNS. The CDR3 DNA sequence: TGTGCCAGAAGTGAAGGGACAAGGGGCGGTGAAAAACTGTTTTTT. As protein: CARSEGTRGGEKLFF.

Ten or more counts support this clonotype. The chain links TRBV28 to TRBJ1-1; D is ambiguous. The CDR3 has 14 residues. V was shortened by 3 bases and J by 0 bases, with 8 bases between the two germline ends. The germline gives CDR1 MDHEN, CDR2 SYDVKM. The DNA for the CDR3 is TGTGCCAGCAGTTTCTGGGAAATGAACACTGAAGCTTTCTTT. Encoded protein: CASSFWEMNTEAFF.

This clonotype has at least ten counts. The V call is TRBV29-1, the J call TRBJ2-5; maybe TRBD1 (5 bases). Germline lookup yields CDR1 SQVTM and CDR2 ANQGSEA. The CDR3 spans 14 residues. V was trimmed by 3 bases and J by 4 bases, leaving 15 bases between them. Here the CDR3 DNA reads TGCAGCGTTGATGGCTCGATAAGGGGAGAGACCCAGTACTTC. Translated, it gives CSVDGSIRGETQYF.